This T cell receptor beta chain was sequenced in a study of post-analysis software for immune sequencing data. As regards this clonotype: The antigen is undetermined. A read error may account for a junction end that differs from germline.

CDR1 and CDR2 from the germline V gene are SQVTM and ANQGSEA. CDR3 size: 12 residues. Prepared libraries of TCR beta cDNA carried unique molecular identifiers. TCRdb reprocessed the PCR reads via MiXCR and lists one record per CDR3 protein. The data hold roughly 570,000 distinct CDR3 sequences, with around a third observed a single time. Overall study results and limits: Four to six TRBV segments were more frequent in patients than controls; TRBV5-6, TRBV5-1 and TRBV20-1 belonged to this group. For normalized Chao1 diversity, multiple sclerosis patients scored significantly lower than controls did.

Sequencing used blood. This TCR was recovered from a girl between 2 and 17 years old with multiple sclerosis. The J gene is TRBJ1-2, the V gene TRBV29-1; weak D call: TRBD1 (5 bases). This chain's CDR3 is CSVVGAAYGYTF. The CDR3 DNA reads as TGCAGTGTTGTCGGGGCGGCCTATGGCTACACCTTC.